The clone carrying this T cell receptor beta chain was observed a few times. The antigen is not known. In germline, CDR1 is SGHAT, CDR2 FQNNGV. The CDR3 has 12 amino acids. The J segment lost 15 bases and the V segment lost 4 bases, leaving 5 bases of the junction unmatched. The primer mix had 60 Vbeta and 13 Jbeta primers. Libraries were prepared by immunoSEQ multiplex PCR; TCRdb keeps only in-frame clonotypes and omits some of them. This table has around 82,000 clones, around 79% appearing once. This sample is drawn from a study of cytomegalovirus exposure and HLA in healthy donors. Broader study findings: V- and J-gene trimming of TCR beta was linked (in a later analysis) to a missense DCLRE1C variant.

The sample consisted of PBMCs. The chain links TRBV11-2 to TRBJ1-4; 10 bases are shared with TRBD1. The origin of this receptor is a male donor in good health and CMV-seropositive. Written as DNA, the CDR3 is TGTGCCAGCAGCTGGACAGGGGGAGAGGTGTTTTTT. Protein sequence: CASSWTGGEVFF. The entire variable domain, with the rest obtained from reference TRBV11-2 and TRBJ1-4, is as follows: EAGVAQSPRYKIIEKRQSVAFWCNPISGHATLYWYQQILGQGPKLLIQFQNNGVVDDSQLPKDRFSAERLKGVDSTLKIQPAKLEDSAVYLCASSWTGGEVFFGSGTQLSVL.